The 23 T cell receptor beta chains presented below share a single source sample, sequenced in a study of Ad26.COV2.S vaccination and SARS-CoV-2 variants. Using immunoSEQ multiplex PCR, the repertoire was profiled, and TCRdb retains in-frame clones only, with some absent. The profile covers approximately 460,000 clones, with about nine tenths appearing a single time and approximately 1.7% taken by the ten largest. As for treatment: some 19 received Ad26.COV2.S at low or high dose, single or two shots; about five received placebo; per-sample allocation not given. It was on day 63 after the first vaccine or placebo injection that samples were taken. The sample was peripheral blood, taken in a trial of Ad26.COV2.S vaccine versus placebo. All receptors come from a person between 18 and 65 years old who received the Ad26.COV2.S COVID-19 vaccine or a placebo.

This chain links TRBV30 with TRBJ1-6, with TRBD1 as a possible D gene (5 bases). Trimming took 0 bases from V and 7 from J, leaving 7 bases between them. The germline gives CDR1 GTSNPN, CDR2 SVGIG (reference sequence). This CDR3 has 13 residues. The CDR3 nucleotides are TGTGCCTGGAGTGTGACAGAGAATTCACCCCTCCACTTT. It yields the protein CAWSVTENSPLHF.

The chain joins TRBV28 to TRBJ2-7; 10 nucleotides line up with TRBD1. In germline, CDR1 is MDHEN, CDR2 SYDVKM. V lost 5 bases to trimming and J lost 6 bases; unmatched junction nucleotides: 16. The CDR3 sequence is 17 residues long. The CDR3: CASSLTAAGQGLSEQYF. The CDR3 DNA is TGTGCCAGCAGTCTAACGGCGGCGGGACAGGGGCTCTCCGAGCAGTACTTC.

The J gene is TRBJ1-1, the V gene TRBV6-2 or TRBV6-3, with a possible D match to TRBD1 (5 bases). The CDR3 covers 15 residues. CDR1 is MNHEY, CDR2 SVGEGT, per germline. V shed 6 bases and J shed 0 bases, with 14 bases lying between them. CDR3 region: CASSLREGLNTEAFF. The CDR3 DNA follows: TGTGCCAGCAGCCTTCGAGAGGGGCTGAACACTGAAGCTTTCTTT.

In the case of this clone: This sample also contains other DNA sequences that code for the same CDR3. CDR3 region: CASSLTGTNYEQYF. The DNA of the CDR3 is TGTGCCAGCAGCTTGACCGGGACAAACTACGAGCAGTACTTC. J is TRBJ2-7 and V is TRBV7-9, with D perhaps TRBD1 (6 bases). The V gene lost 3 bases and the J gene lost 3 bases, with 12 bases spanning the gap. This CDR3 comprises 14 residues. Germline lookup yields CDR1 SEHNR and CDR2 FQNEAQ (reference sequence).

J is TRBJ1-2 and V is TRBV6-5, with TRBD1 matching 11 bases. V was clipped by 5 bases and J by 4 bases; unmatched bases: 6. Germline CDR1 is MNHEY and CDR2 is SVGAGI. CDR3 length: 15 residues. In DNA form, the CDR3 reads TGTGCCAGCAGTACTCAGGGACAGGGGGTCTATGGCTACACCTTC. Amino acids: CASSTQGQGVYGYTF.

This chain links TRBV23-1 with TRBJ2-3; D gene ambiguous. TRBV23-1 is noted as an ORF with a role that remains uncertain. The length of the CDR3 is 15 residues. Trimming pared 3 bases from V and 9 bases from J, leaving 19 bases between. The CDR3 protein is CASSHYQKRAPTQYF. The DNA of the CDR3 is TGCGCCAGCAGTCATTATCAGAAAAGAGCTCCCACGCAGTATTTT.

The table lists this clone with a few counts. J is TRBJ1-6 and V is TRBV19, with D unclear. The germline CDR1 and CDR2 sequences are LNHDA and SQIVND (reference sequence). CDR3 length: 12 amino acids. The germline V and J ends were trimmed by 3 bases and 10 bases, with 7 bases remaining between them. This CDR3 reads CASSISGSPLHF. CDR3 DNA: TGTGCCAGTAGTATTTCCGGGTCACCCCTCCACTTT.

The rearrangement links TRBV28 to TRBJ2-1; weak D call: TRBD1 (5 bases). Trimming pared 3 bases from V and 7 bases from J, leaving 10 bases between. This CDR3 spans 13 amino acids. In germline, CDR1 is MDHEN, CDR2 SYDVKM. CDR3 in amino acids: CASSLSGWNEQFF. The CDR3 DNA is TGTGCCAGCAGTTTGTCAGGGTGGAATGAGCAGTTCTTC.

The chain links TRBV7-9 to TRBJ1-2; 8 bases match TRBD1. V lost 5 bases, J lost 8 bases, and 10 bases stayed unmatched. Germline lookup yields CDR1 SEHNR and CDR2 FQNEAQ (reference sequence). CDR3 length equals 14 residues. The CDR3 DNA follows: TGTGCCAGCAGCGACCGGGACAGGCTTGGCGGCTACACCTTC. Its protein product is CASSDRDRLGGYTF.

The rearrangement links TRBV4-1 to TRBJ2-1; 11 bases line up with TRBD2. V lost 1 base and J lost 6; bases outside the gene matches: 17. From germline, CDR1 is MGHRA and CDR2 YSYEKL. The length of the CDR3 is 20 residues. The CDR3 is CASSQVGLAGGPKWGNEQFF. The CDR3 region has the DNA TGCGCCAGCAGCCAAGTGGGCCTAGCGGGAGGCCCCAAATGGGGCAATGAGCAGTTCTTC.

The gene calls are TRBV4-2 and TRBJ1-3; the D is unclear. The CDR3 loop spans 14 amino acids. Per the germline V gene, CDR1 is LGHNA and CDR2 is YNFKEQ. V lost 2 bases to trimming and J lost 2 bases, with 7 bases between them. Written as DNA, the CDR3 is TGTGCCAGCAGCCAAAGGGAAACTGGAAACACCATATATTTT. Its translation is CASSQRETGNTIYF.

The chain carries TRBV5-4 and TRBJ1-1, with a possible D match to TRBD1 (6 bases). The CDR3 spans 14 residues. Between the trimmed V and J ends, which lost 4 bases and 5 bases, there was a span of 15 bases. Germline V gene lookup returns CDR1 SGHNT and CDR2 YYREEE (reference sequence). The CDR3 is CASSLNRVYTEAFF. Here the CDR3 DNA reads TGTGCCAGCAGCCTAAACAGGGTATATACTGAAGCTTTCTTT.

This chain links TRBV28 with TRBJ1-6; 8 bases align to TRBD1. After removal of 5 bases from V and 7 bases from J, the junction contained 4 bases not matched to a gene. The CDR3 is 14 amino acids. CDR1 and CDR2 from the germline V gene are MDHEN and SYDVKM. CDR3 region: CASSRQGANSPLHF. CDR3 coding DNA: TGTGCCAGCAGTAGGCAGGGGGCAAATTCACCCCTCCACTTT. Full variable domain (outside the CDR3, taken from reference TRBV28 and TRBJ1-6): DVKVTQSSRYLVKRTGEKVFLECVQDMDHENMFWYRQDPGLGLRLIYFSYDVKMKEKGDIPEGYSVSREKKERFSLILESASTNQTSMYLCASSRQGANSPLHFGNGTRLTVT.

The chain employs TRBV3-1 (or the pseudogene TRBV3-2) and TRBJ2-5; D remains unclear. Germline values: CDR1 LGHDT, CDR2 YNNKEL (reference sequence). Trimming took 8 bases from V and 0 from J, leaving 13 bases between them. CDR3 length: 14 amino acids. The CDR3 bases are TGTGCCAGCGATTCCCATGGCTACCAAGAGACCCAGTACTTC. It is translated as CASDSHGYQETQYF.

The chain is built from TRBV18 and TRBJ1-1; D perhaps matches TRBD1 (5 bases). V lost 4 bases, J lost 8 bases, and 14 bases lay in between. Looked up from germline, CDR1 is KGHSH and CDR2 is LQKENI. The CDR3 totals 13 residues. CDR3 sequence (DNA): TGTGCCAGCTCACTATCCGGGACCTCAGAAGCTTTCTTT. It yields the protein CASSLSGTSEAFF.

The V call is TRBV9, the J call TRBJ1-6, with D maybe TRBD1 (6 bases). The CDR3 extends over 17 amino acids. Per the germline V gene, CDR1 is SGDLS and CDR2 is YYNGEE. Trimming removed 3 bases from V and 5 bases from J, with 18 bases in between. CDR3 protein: CASSEAGGAKNNSPLHF. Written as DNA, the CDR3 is TGTGCCAGCAGCGAGGCCGGGGGGGCGAAGAATAATTCACCCCTCCACTTT.

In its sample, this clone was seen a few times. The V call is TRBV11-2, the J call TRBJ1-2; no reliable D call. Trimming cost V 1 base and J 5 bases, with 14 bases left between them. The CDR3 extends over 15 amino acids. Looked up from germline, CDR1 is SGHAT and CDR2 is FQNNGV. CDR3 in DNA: TGTGCCAGCAGCTTAGGAACAAAATGGCTTTATGGCTACACCTTC. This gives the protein CASSLGTKWLYGYTF.

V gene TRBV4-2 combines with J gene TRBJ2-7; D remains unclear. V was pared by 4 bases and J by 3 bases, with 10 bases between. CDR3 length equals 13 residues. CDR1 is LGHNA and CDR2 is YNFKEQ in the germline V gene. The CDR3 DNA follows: TGTGCCAGCAGCCCCTCGAAGGTCTACGAGCAGTACTTC. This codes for CASSPSKVYEQYF.

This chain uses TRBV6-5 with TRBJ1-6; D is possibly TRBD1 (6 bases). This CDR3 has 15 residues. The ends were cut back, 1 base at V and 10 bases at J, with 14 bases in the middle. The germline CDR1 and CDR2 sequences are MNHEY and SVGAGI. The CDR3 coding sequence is TGTGCCAGCAGTTACTACGGGACAAGCAACTCACCCCTCCACTTT. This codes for CASSYYGTSNSPLHF.

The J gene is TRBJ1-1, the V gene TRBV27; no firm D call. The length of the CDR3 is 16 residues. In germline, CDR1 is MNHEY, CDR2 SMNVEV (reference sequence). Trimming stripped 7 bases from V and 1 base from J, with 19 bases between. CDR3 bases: TGTGCCAGCACCCCCGATCCATCAAAGGGGAACACTGAAGCTTTCTTT. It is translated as CASTPDPSKGNTEAFF.

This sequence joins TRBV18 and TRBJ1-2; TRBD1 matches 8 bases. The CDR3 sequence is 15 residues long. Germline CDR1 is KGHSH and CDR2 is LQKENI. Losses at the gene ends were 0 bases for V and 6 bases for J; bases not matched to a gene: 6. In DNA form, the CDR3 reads TGTGCCAGCTCACCACCGCTTCAGGGGGCGCATGGCTACACCTTC. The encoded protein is CASSPPLQGAHGYTF.

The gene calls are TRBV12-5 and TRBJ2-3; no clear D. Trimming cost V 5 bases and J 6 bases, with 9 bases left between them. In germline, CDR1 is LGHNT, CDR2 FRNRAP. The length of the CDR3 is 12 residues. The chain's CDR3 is CASGLNPDTQYF. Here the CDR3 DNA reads TGTGCTAGTGGTCTGAACCCGGATACGCAGTATTTT.

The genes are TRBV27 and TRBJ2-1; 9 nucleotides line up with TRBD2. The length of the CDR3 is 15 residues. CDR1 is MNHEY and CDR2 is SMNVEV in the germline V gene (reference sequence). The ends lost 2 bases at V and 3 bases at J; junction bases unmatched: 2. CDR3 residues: CASSLLAGLYNEQFF. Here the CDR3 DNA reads TGTGCCAGCAGTTTACTAGCGGGACTCTACAATGAGCAGTTCTTC.